This TCR beta chain is drawn from a study of beta chain features in type 1 diabetes. Overall study results and limits: TCRB CDR3s from Type 1 diabetes patients were moderately but significantly shorter in all four CD4+ subsets. PCR could preferentially amplify shorter templates, alike in patients and controls.

Per the germline V gene, CDR1 is SGHRS and CDR2 is YFSETQ. Between the trimmed V and J ends, which lost 0 bases and 4 bases, there was a span of 3 bases. The CDR3 totals 12 residues. The investigators reverse transcribed all of the isolated RNA, so they sequenced expressed TCRB transcripts. Measured with immunoSEQ multiplex PCR; TCRdb has only the in-frame clones, and not every one. The data hold 150,000 or so clones, with approximately 62% observed a single time. With regard to this clone: Its target is unknown. Other DNA sequences within the sample encode an identical CDR3.

Source material: naive CD4+ T cells from blood. This sequence was found in a man under 40 with type 1 diabetes. V is TRBV5-1 and J is TRBJ2-3, with no clear D. The CDR3 here is CASSLGSDTQYF. The CDR3 DNA is TGCGCCAGCAGCTTGGGGTCAGATACGCAGTATTTT.